Listed here are 26 T cell receptor beta chains from one sample, sequenced in a study of OX40 agonist ivuxolimab in advanced cancers. Sequencing was performed with immunoSEQ multiplex PCR; in TCRdb, only in-frame clones are kept and a portion is missing. The sample includes around 35,000 clones, 60% to 80% of them seen just once. The specimen comprised CD4+ or CD8+ T cells sorted from blood, sampled in a trial of the OX40 agonist ivuxolimab. All receptors derive from an adult with an advanced solid tumor such as melanoma, head and neck, liver or kidney cancer.

The chain couples TRBV4-3 to TRBJ2-1; 7 bases are shared with TRBD2. The CDR3 has 17 amino acids. With 0 bases clipped from V and 0 bases from J, the junction kept 5 bases outside the gene matches. CDR1 LGHNA and CDR2 YSLEER come from the germline V gene. In DNA form, the CDR3 reads TGCGCCAGCAGCCAAGACCCTAGCGGAAACTCCTACAATGAGCAGTTCTTC. This translates into CASSQDPSGNSYNEQFF.

The chain recombines TRBV12-5 with TRBJ2-6; D tentatively reads TRBD1 or TRBD2 (5 bases each). In germline, CDR1 is LGHNT, CDR2 FRNRAP. The CDR3 is made up of 15 amino acids. The V end was cut by 3 bases, the J end by 2 bases, with 8 bases between. CDR3 nucleotides: TGTGCTAGTGGTTTCGGGGCGGCTGGGGCCAACGTCCTGACTTTC. Its protein is CASGFGAAGANVLTF.

The chain combines TRBV27 with TRBJ1-4; 9 bases align to TRBD1. Trimming removed 4 bases from V and 4 bases from J; junction bases left unmatched: 7. In germline, CDR1 is MNHEY, CDR2 SMNVEV (reference sequence). The CDR3 loop spans 16 amino acids. The CDR3 loop is CASSYSPDRGNEKLFF. The CDR3 bases are TGTGCCAGCAGTTATTCACCGGACAGGGGTAATGAAAAACTGTTTTTT. Full variable domain (remainder filled in from reference TRBV27 and TRBJ1-4): EAQVTQNPRYLITVTGKKLTVTCSQNMNHEYMSWYRQDPGLGLRQIYYSMNVEVTDKGDVPEGYKVSRKEKRNFPLILESPSPNQTSLYFCASSYSPDRGNEKLFFGSGTQLSVL.

This chain joins TRBV4-2 and TRBJ2-5, with 7 bases that match TRBD1. Germline trimming cut 2 bases from V and 3 bases from J; bases unmatched to any gene: 3. The CDR3 totals 14 residues. Looked up from germline, CDR1 is LGHNA and CDR2 is YNFKEQ. For the CDR3, the DNA is TGTGCCAGCAGCCAATGGGACAGCGAAGAGACCCAGTACTTC. Translated: CASSQWDSEETQYF.

CDR3 nucleotide sequence: TGTGCCAGCAGCACCGACGCAATCGGCTACACCTTC. Its protein product is CASSTDAIGYTF. This chain connects TRBV11-2 to TRBJ1-2; D not certain. The CDR3 consists of 12 residues. Trimming pared 5 bases from V and 8 bases from J, leaving 12 bases between. CDR1 and CDR2 from the germline V gene are SGHAT and FQNNGV.

The V and J genes are TRBV10-3 and TRBJ1-1; D uncertain. V lost 0 bases to trimming and J lost 11 bases, with 16 bases between them. The CDR3 length is 14 residues. The germline gives CDR1 ENHRY, CDR2 SYGVKD. This CDR3 reads CAISESITNGFAFF. The CDR3 DNA follows: TGTGCCATCAGTGAGTCGATCACAAACGGGTTTGCTTTCTTT.

The chain combines TRBV11-2 with TRBJ2-3; maybe TRBD2 (6 bases). This CDR3 spans 17 amino acids. Germline lookup yields CDR1 SGHAT and CDR2 FQNNGV. Trimming pared 2 bases from V and 0 bases from J, leaving 15 bases between. CDR3 protein: CASSLRPSGTSTDTQYF. CDR3 nucleotides: TGTGCCAGCAGCTTAAGGCCCTCGGGGACTAGCACAGATACGCAGTATTTT.

The chain is built from TRBV7-9 and TRBJ2-3; 8 nucleotides agree with TRBD2. Germline lookup yields CDR1 SEHNR and CDR2 FQNEAQ (reference sequence). The CDR3 runs to 16 residues. V was clipped by 4 bases and J by 2 bases; unmatched bases: 8. The CDR3 nucleotides read TGTGCCAGCAGCTCGATAGCGGGGTGGCCCACAGATACGCAGTATTTT. This gives the protein CASSSIAGWPTDTQYF.

This clone turned up a few times. V is TRBV7-3 and J is TRBJ2-1; D is unresolved. CDR3 length: 14 residues. The germline gives CDR1 SGHTA, CDR2 FQGTGA. Between the trimmed V and J ends, which lost 5 bases and 6 bases, there was a span of 14 bases. The DNA for the CDR3 is TGTGCCAGCAGCACCTCAATGGGCTTCAATGAGCAGTTCTTC. This sequence encodes CASSTSMGFNEQFF.

The chain employs TRBV5-1 and TRBJ2-7; D unclear. Per germline, CDR1 SGHRS and CDR2 YFSETQ. V was trimmed by 4 bases and J by 4 bases, leaving 15 bases between them. The CDR3 has 14 residues. The CDR3 region is CASSPFAHFYEQYF. The CDR3 DNA follows: TGCGCCAGCAGCCCCTTTGCACACTTTTACGAGCAGTACTTC.

The chain employs TRBV6-4 and TRBJ1-1; a possible D gene is TRBD1 (5 bases). Germline CDR1 and CDR2: MRHNA and SNTAGT. CDR3 size: 15 residues. Trimming took off 5 bases at V and 5 bases at J, with 18 bases between the two ends. CDR3 bases: TGTGCCAGCAGTTACGTTTTGGGGGGAAAAACTGAAGCTTTCTTT. Translation: CASSYVLGGKTEAFF.

The rearrangement links TRBV11-1 to TRBJ2-2; D remains unclear. The CDR3 covers 13 residues. V was clipped by 5 bases and J by 4 bases, with 8 bases between them. Germline V lookup: CDR1 SGHAT, CDR2 FQDESV (reference sequence). The CDR3 coding sequence is TGTGCCAGCAGCCCCCCAGGCACCGGGGAGCTGTTTTTT. It encodes CASSPPGTGELFF.

The V gene is TRBV9, the J gene TRBJ2-3; 9 bases are a match to TRBD2. This CDR3 is 17 amino acids long. Germline assignment: CDR1 SGDLS and CDR2 YYNGEE. Trimming removed 3 bases from V and 11 bases from J; junction bases left unmatched: 19. CDR3 DNA: TGTGCCAGCAGCGCCCCCGGGAAGCGGGGGGACCAGAGGGGGCAGTATTTT. It encodes CASSAPGKRGDQRGQYF. The variable domain in full, with the rest retrieved from reference TRBV9 and TRBJ2-3, is DSGVTQTPKHLITATGQRVTLRCSPRSGDLSVYWYQQSLDQGLQFLIQYYNGEERAKGNILERFSAQQFPDLHSELNLSSLELGDSALYFCASSAPGKRGDQRGQYFGPGTRLTVL.

This clone has more than one count but fewer than ten. The gene calls are TRBV4-3 and TRBJ1-2; no definite D call. The germline V gene has CDR1 LGHNA and CDR2 YSLEER. The CDR3 covers 14 residues. V gave up 0 bases and J gave up 1 base, with 6 bases separating them. DNA for the CDR3: TGCGCCAGCAGCCAAGAATACAATAACTATGGCTACACCTTC. It yields the protein CASSQEYNNYGYTF.

The rearrangement joins TRBV5-8 to TRBJ2-7; 7 nucleotides align to TRBD2. Germline V CDR1 and CDR2: SGHTS, YDEGEE. The V gene end was trimmed by 2 bases and the J gene end by 4 bases; junction bases not matched to a gene: 9. CDR3 size: 15 residues. The CDR3: CASSLRPSGDYEQYF. As DNA, the CDR3 is TGTGCCAGCAGCTTACGTCCTAGCGGAGATTACGAGCAGTACTTC.

The sample holds a few counts of this clone. The chain joins TRBV9 to TRBJ2-3, with 8 bases aligning to TRBD2. The CDR3 loop spans 16 amino acids. Germline CDR1 SGDLS, CDR2 YYNGEE. V lost 0 bases, J lost 6 bases, and 9 bases stayed unmatched. The CDR3 coding sequence is TGTGCCAGCAGCGTAGGACTAGCGCTTACTTGGGATACGCAGTATTTT. Translating it yields CASSVGLALTWDTQYF.

V usage is TRBV7-8 and J usage is TRBJ2-4, with 7 bases identical to TRBD2. The CDR3 contains 16 residues. J was trimmed by 2 bases and V by 1 base; bases with no gene match: 5. Germline loops: CDR1 SGHVS, CDR2 FQNEAQ. The CDR3 reads CASSLVAGATKNIQYF. In nucleotides, the CDR3 is TGTGCCAGCAGCTTAGTGGCGGGAGCAACCAAAAACATTCAGTACTTC. Together with reference TRBV7-8 and TRBJ2-4, the CDR3 gives the full variable domain: GAGVSQSPRYKVAKRGQDVALRCDPISGHVSLFWYQQALGQGPEFLTYFQNEAQLDKSGLPSDRFFAERPEGSVSTLKIQRTQQEDSAVYLCASSLVAGATKNIQYFGAGTRLSVL.

The rearrangement joins TRBV7-2 to TRBJ2-1; TRBD2 matches 10 bases. CDR3 length: 15 residues. Trimming cost V 3 bases and J 6 bases; bases outside gene matches: 5. Germline V gene data show CDR1 as SGHTA and CDR2 as FQGNSA. DNA for the CDR3: TGTGCCAGCAGCTTTAGCGGGGGGACCTCCAATGAGCAGTTCTTC. It codes for CASSFSGGTSNEQFF. The whole variable domain, remainder taken from reference TRBV7-2 and TRBJ2-1, is GAGVSQSPSNKVTEKGKDVELRCDPISGHTALYWYRQSLGQGLEFLIYFQGNSAPDKSGLPSDRFSAERTGGSVSTLTIQRTQQEDSAVYLCASSFSGGTSNEQFFGPGTRLTVL.

The V and J genes are TRBV5-1 and TRBJ2-2; TRBD1 matches at 9 bases. Germline V gene data show CDR1 as SGHRS and CDR2 as YFSETQ. J gave up 7 bases and V 9 bases, and 7 bases lay outside the gene matches. CDR3 length: 13 amino acids. The CDR3 reads CATNRGQGGELFF. The CDR3 DNA sequence: TGCGCCACCAACAGGGGGCAAGGCGGGGAGCTGTTTTTT.

This chain joins TRBV6-6 and TRBJ2-4; 7 bases agree with TRBD2. The CDR3 is 15 amino acids. Germline V lookup: CDR1 MNHNY, CDR2 SVGAGI (reference sequence). The J segment lost 1 base and the V segment lost 0 bases, leaving 0 bases of the junction unmatched. The CDR3 here is CASSYSRGAKNIQYF. DNA for the CDR3: TGTGCCAGCAGTTACTCGCGGGGGGCCAAAAACATTCAGTACTTC.

The chain combines TRBV5-6 with TRBJ2-7, with a possible D match to TRBD2 (7 bases). The CDR3 has 15 residues. Per the germline V gene, CDR1 is SGHDT and CDR2 is YYEEEE. Trimming removed 0 bases from V and 3 bases from J, with 13 bases in between. The CDR3: CASSLGGGAYYEQYF. CDR3 DNA: TGTGCCAGCAGCTTGGGTGGGGGGGCCTACTACGAGCAGTACTTC.

This clone was counted a single time. The chain combines TRBV7-9 with TRBJ2-2; D is unclear. Germline V lookup: CDR1 SEHNR, CDR2 FQNEAQ (reference sequence). This CDR3 spans 15 amino acids. Trimming removed 1 base at V and 1 base at J, with 7 bases between. The CDR3 DNA reads TGTGCCAGCAGCTTAGGGGTTTTGAACACCGGGGAGCTGTTTTTT. Encoded protein: CASSLGVLNTGELFF. Full variable domain (remainder filled in from reference TRBV7-9 and TRBJ2-2): DTGVSQNPRHKITKRGQNVTFRCDPISEHNRLYWYRQTLGQGPEFLTYFQNEAQLEKSRLLSDRFSAERPKGSFSTLEIQRTEQGDSAMYLCASSLGVLNTGELFFGEGSRLTVL.

This rearrangement joins TRBV14 to TRBJ2-1; 8 bases are shared with TRBD2. Germline-derived CDR1 and CDR2 are SGHDN and FVKESK. V lost 3 bases, J lost 7 bases, and 5 bases stayed unmatched. The CDR3 length is 14 residues. The CDR3 DNA follows: TGTGCCAGCAGCCATGGACTAGCCCTGAATGAGCAGTTCTTC. This encodes CASSHGLALNEQFF. Full variable domain (rest looked up from reference TRBV14 and TRBJ2-1): EAGVTQFPSHSVIEKGQTVTLRCDPISGHDNLYWYRRVMGKEIKFLLHFVKESKQDESGMPNNRFLAERTGGTYSTLKVQPAELEDSGVYFCASSHGLALNEQFFGPGTRLTVL.

The rearrangement uses TRBV13 and TRBJ2-1, with 8 nucleotides matching TRBD2. The CDR3 loop spans 16 amino acids. Germline lookup yields CDR1 PRHDT and CDR2 FYEKMQ (reference sequence). J was trimmed by 0 bases and V by 4 bases; bases with no gene match: 5. The CDR3 bases are TGTGCCAGCAGCTCCATCACTAGCGGCTCCTACAATGAGCAGTTCTTC. Encoded protein: CASSSITSGSYNEQFF. Drawing the rest from reference TRBV13 and TRBJ2-1, the complete variable domain is AAGVIQSPRHLIKEKRETATLKCYPIPRHDTVYWYQQGPGQDPQFLISFYEKMQSDKGSIPDRFSAQQFSDYHSELNMSSLELGDSALYFCASSSITSGSYNEQFFGPGTRLTVL.

The chain combines TRBV19 with TRBJ1-2, with 9 nucleotides matching TRBD1. The CDR3 is 15 amino acids. Losses at the gene ends were 5 bases for V and 7 bases for J; bases not matched to a gene: 11. The germline gives CDR1 LNHDA, CDR2 SQIVND (reference sequence). In DNA form, the CDR3 reads TGTGCCAGTAGTCCCTACCCCGACAGGGGGGCTGGCTACACCTTC. The encoded protein is CASSPYPDRGAGYTF.

This chain uses TRBV7-9 with TRBJ1-1; D is perhaps TRBD1 (5 bases). Trimming took 5 bases from V and 3 from J, leaving 16 bases between them. The CDR3 spans 15 residues. Germline V CDR1 and CDR2: SEHNR, FQNEAQ (reference sequence). The CDR3: CASSPRDLLDTEAFF. CDR3 sequence (DNA): TGTGCCAGCAGCCCCCGGGACCTATTGGACACTGAAGCTTTCTTT.